This T cell receptor (beta chain) emerged from a study of cytomegalovirus exposure and HLA in healthy donors. Study-wide context: Early released data had about 80 million unique TCRs, all coming from HLA-typed donors. Whole-study results and caveats: Later analysis identified several of the most significant clusters that appeared linked to common viral pathogens. For presence/absence analyses, sequencing depth was assumed to be roughly uniform across donors. The CMV antigen specificity of a few CMV-associated chains was confirmed through in vitro analysis.

Primers included in the PCR were 60 Vbeta and 13 Jbeta primers. Repertoires were generated with immunoSEQ multiplex PCR, while TCRdb's copy carries only in-frame clones and drops some. Its table records some 60,000 clones. Germline V gene data show CDR1 as SGDLS and CDR2 as YYNGEE. CDR3 size: 15 residues. Turning to this clone: Its antigen is still unknown. The junction does not match germline at one end; this may be a read error.

This sequence was found in a male donor in good health and CMV-seronegative. This chain connects TRBV9 to TRBJ2-1; D is unclear. Sequenced material: PBMCs. CDR3 residues: CASSVLQSSDNEQFF. For the CDR3, the DNA is TGTGCCAGCAGCGTTTTACAGAGCTCCGACAATGAGCAGTTCTTC.